Shown below are 25 T cell receptor beta chains from a single sample sequenced in a study of CD8 T cells in Susac syndrome (dated by TCRdb to about 2019). The library was prepared using the immunoSEQ multiplex PCR assay. RNA was extracted with the RNeasy kit and about 0.5 to 1 ug was reverse transcribed using random hexamers. The raw public data were reprocessed by TCRdb itself: fastp quality trimming at Q25, MiXCR clonotype calling, in-frame beta chains only. Here each entry gathers all rows of one CDR3 protein and keeps the most common genes and DNA. This sample gives some 80,000 distinct CDR3 sequences in total; about 94% of them show up just once. The top ten clonotypes cover around 0.25% of the sample. The sample was CD8+ T cells from PBMCs. The receptors here all came from a human donor in good health.

V is TRBV7-7 and J is TRBJ2-3; possibly TRBD1 for D (5 bases). V dropped 5 bases and J dropped 3 bases, with 12 bases sitting between them. CDR3 size: 14 residues. Germline V gives CDR1 SSHAT, CDR2 FNYEAQ (reference sequence). The CDR3 is CASSPTTATDTQYF. In nucleotides, the CDR3 is TGTGCCAGCAGCCCGACGACAGCTACAGATACGCAGTATTTT. Together with reference TRBV7-7 and TRBJ2-3, the CDR3 gives the full variable domain: GAGVSQSPRYKVTKRGQDVTLRCDPISSHATLYWYQQALGQGPEFLTYFNYEAQPDKSGLPSDRFSAERPEGSISTLTIQRTEQRDSAMYRCASSPTTATDTQYFGPGTRLTVL.

The chain is built from TRBV27 and TRBJ2-3; 7 bases match TRBD2. V lost 2 bases to trimming and J lost 4 bases; unmatched junction nucleotides: 3. The CDR3 has 14 residues. Germline V gene lookup returns CDR1 MNHEY and CDR2 SMNVEV (reference sequence). The CDR3 is CASSLREGPDTQYF. The CDR3 bases are TGTGCCAGCAGTTTAAGGGAGGGTCCAGATACGCAGTATTTT.

V is TRBV7-3 and J is TRBJ2-2; the D is unclear. This CDR3 region has 12 residues. With 1 base removed from V and 6 bases from J, the gap between germline ends came to 3 bases. Germline CDR1 SGHTA, CDR2 FQGTGA. The CDR3 nucleotides are TGTGCCAGCAGCTTAAACCCCGGGGAGCTGTTTTTT. This gives the protein CASSLNPGELFF.

The chain is built from TRBV20-1 and TRBJ2-7; a possible D gene is TRBD2 (6 bases). The CDR3 length is 15 residues. V was clipped by 0 bases and J by 1 base, with 13 bases between them. Per the germline V gene, CDR1 is DFQATT and CDR2 is SNEGSKA (reference sequence). CDR3 coding DNA: TGCAGTGCTAGAGATCGGGACGGAGGGTCCTACGAGCAGTACTTC. Translated: CSARDRDGGSYEQYF.

This sequence joins TRBV27 and TRBJ1-4; the D is unclear. The CDR3 extends over 14 amino acids. Trimming shortened V by 2 bases and J by 4 bases, and 8 bases separated the two germline ends. CDR1 and CDR2 (germline): MNHEY, SMNVEV (reference sequence). CDR3 loop: CASSLREDNEKLFF. As DNA, the CDR3 is TGTGCCAGCAGTTTAAGGGAAGATAATGAAAAACTGTTTTTT.

The gene calls are TRBV19 and TRBJ2-1; 8 nucleotides match TRBD1. Trimming at V came to 3 bases and at J to 9 bases, leaving 4 bases not matched to a gene. Germline V gene lookup returns CDR1 LNHDA and CDR2 SQIVND (reference sequence). The CDR3 contains 13 residues. DNA of the CDR3: TGTGCCAGTAGTATCCGACAGGGGAGTGAGCAGTTCTTC. Protein sequence: CASSIRQGSEQFF. The full variable domain, in which reference TRBV19 and TRBJ2-1 provide the parts outside the CDR3, is DGGITQSPKYLFRKEGQNVTLSCEQNLNHDAMYWYRQDPGQGLRLIYYSQIVNDFQKGDIAEGYSVSREKKESFPLTVTSAQKNPTAFYLCASSIRQGSEQFFGPGTRLTVL.

The chain combines TRBV7-9 with TRBJ2-1; D unclear. The V end lost 8 bases, the J end lost 8 bases, and 7 bases lay between the germline ends. Germline V gene data show CDR1 as SEHNR and CDR2 as FQNEAQ (reference sequence). CDR3 length: 10 amino acids. CDR3 residues: CASSGDEQFF. The CDR3 DNA is TGTGCCAGCTCTGGGGATGAGCAGTTCTTC.

The chain employs TRBV7-2 and TRBJ2-7; 7 nucleotides line up with TRBD1. V lost 5 bases to trimming and J lost 3 bases; unmatched junction nucleotides: 10. Germline lookup yields CDR1 SGHTA and CDR2 FQGNSA. The CDR3 is made up of 15 amino acids. The CDR3 region is CASSTATGAGYEQYV. As DNA, the CDR3 is TGTGCCAGCAGCACAGCAACAGGGGCGGGCTACGAGCAGTACGTC.

The rearrangement joins TRBV12-3 or TRBV12-4 to TRBJ2-3; D gene uncertain. The V gene lost 7 bases and the J gene lost 10 bases, with 9 bases spanning the gap. CDR3 length: 10 amino acids. The CDR3 is CASTTHPQYF. CDR3 bases: TGTGCCAGCACAACCCATCCGCAGTATTTT.

The V call is TRBV7-2, the J call TRBJ2-3; 10 bases map to TRBD1. Germline trimming cut 6 bases from V and 4 bases from J; bases unmatched to any gene: 13. Germline V gene data show CDR1 as SGHTA and CDR2 as FQGNSA. CDR3 length equals 17 residues. The CDR3 sequence: CASRQITGTGDADTQYF. The CDR3 DNA reads as TGTGCCAGCAGACAAATTACCGGGACAGGGGATGCAGATACGCAGTATTTT.

The CDR3 nucleotides read TGCAGTGCTAGCGGGAGACCCCCCTACGAGCAGTACGTC. As protein: CSASGRPPYEQYV. The gene calls are TRBV20-1 and TRBJ2-7; possibly TRBD2 for D (6 bases). This CDR3 is built from 13 residues. In germline, CDR1 is DFQATT, CDR2 SNEGSKA (reference sequence). V was pared by 3 bases and J by 2 bases, with 11 bases between.

The chain has TRBV11-3 and TRBJ2-7, with TRBD1 identical over 12 bases. There are 16 residues in the CDR3. The J segment lost 2 bases and the V segment lost 4 bases, leaving 6 bases of the junction unmatched. Germline V gene data show CDR1 as SGHNT and CDR2 as YENEEA. CDR3 sequence: CASSSRDRGRPYEQYF. CDR3 nucleotides: TGTGCCAGCAGCTCTCGGGACAGGGGGCGACCCTACGAGCAGTACTTC.

V gene TRBV2 combines with J gene TRBJ2-7; 7 bases fit TRBD1. V trimming: 8 bases; J trimming: 3 bases; junction bases outside the gene matches: 10. The CDR3 has 14 amino acids. Germline CDR1 and CDR2: SNHLY and FYNNEI. CDR3 nucleotide sequence: TGTGCCAGCTCCGCCCGGGCAGGGGGCTACGAGCAGTACTTC. Translation: CASSARAGGYEQYF.

The chain uses TRBV29-1 and TRBJ2-4, with D possibly TRBD2 on 5 matching bases. This CDR3 is built from 16 residues. The V end was cut by 0 bases, the J end by 0 bases, with 12 bases between. The germline V gene encodes CDR1 SQVTM and CDR2 ANQGSEA. In DNA form, the CDR3 reads TGCAGCGTTGAAGATGGCAAGCGGCTAGCCAAAAACATTCAGTACTTC. Protein product: CSVEDGKRLAKNIQYF. The variable domain in full, completed from reference TRBV29-1 and TRBJ2-4, reads SAVISQKPSRDICQRGTSLTIQCQVDSQVTMMFWYRQQPGQSLTLIATANQGSEATYESGFVIDKFPISRPNLTFSTLTVSNMSPEDSSIYLCSVEDGKRLAKNIQYFGAGTRLSVL.

The chain joins TRBV3-1 to TRBJ1-5; TRBD1 might be the D (6 bases). The CDR3 is 15 residues long. Germline-derived CDR1 and CDR2 are LGHDT and YNNKEL (reference sequence). V lost 6 bases and J lost 6, with 18 bases in between. The CDR3 DNA reads TGTGCCAGCAGTCCTACAGGGATTTGGATTCAGCCCCAGCATTTT. Protein product: CASSPTGIWIQPQHF. The entire variable domain, with the rest obtained from reference TRBV3-1 and TRBJ1-5, is as follows: DTAVSQTPKYLVTQMGNDKSIKCEQNLGHDTMYWYKQDSKKFLKIMFSYNNKELIINETVPNRFSPKSPDKAHLNLHINSLELGDSAVYFCASSPTGIWIQPQHFGDGTRLSIL.

The V call is TRBV29-1, the J call TRBJ2-1; 10 nucleotides line up with TRBD2. This CDR3 comprises 12 residues. Germline trimming cut 7 bases from V and 6 bases from J; bases unmatched to any gene: 3. Germline V lookup: CDR1 SQVTM, CDR2 ANQGSEA. As DNA, the CDR3 is TGCAGCGCGACTAGCGGGCCCAATGAGCAGTTCTTC. It translates to CSATSGPNEQFF.

The chain carries TRBV27 and TRBJ1-2; D ambiguous. Germline V gene sequence: CDR1 MNHEY, CDR2 SMNVEV (reference sequence). This CDR3 contains 13 residues. V was shortened by 2 bases and J by 4 bases, with 8 bases between the two germline ends. The CDR3: CASSLGVGYGYTF. CDR3 bases: TGTGCCAGCAGTTTAGGGGTGGGCTATGGCTACACCTTC.

J is TRBJ2-7 and V is TRBV27, with 10 bases that match TRBD2. V trimming: 6 bases; J trimming: 1 base; junction bases outside the gene matches: 6. The CDR3 totals 15 residues. Germline lookup yields CDR1 MNHEY and CDR2 SMNVEV (reference sequence). For the CDR3, the DNA is TGTGCCAGCAGGACTAGCGGGTCTGCGTCCTACGAGCAGTACGTC. Its translation is CASRTSGSASYEQYV.

The CDR3 sequence is CATRDPGTGSTTGNQPQHF. For the CDR3, the DNA is TGTGCCACCAGAGACCCCGGGACAGGGTCAACGACAGGCAATCAGCCCCAGCATTTT. This sequence joins TRBV15 and TRBJ1-5; 9 bases align to TRBD1. CDR3 length: 19 amino acids. The J segment lost 2 bases and the V segment lost 6 bases, leaving 17 bases of the junction unmatched. The germline CDR1 and CDR2 sequences are LNHNV and YYDKDF (reference sequence).

The chain couples TRBV27 to TRBJ1-1; 7 bases map to TRBD1. V lost 0 bases, J lost 1 base, and 2 bases stayed unmatched. This CDR3 is built from 15 residues. CDR1 and CDR2 (germline): MNHEY, SMNVEV (reference sequence). CDR3 nucleotides: TGTGCCAGCAGTTTATCCGGGACAGCGAACACTGAAGCTTTCTTT. Protein: CASSLSGTANTEAFF.

This CDR3 is CSARPYLDIQNTEAFF. The CDR3 DNA reads TGCAGTGCTAGACCCTACCTGGACATTCAGAACACTGAAGCTTTCTTT. This chain links TRBV20-1 with TRBJ1-1, with TRBD1 as a possible D gene (5 bases). The CDR3 contains 16 residues. Germline V lookup: CDR1 DFQATT, CDR2 SNEGSKA (reference sequence). Trimming removed 2 bases at V and 1 base at J, with 17 bases between.

The J gene is TRBJ2-2, the V gene TRBV29-1; D gene unclear. CDR3 size: 12 residues. CDR1 is SQVTM, CDR2 ANQGSEA, per germline. V dropped 8 bases and J dropped 1 base, with 8 bases sitting between them. CDR3 amino acids: CSIPQNTGELFF. In DNA, the CDR3 is TGCAGCATACCACAGAACACCGGGGAGCTGTTTTTT.

V is TRBV9 and J is TRBJ2-6; 7 positions agree with TRBD2. Germline CDR1 reads SGDLS; CDR2 reads YYNGEE. The CDR3 consists of 17 residues. The trim removed 0 bases at V and 4 bases at J, leaving 7 bases unmatched. The CDR3 here is CASSVAVGEGGANVLTF. In DNA, the CDR3 is TGTGCCAGCAGCGTAGCAGTTGGGGAGGGAGGGGCCAACGTCCTGACTTTC.

As DNA, the CDR3 is TGTGCCAGCAGCCAAGATCACCCGGGCAGTCATGGCTACACCTTC. Translated: CASSQDHPGSHGYTF. The chain employs TRBV4-2 and TRBJ1-2, with D uncertain. From germline, CDR1 is LGHNA and CDR2 YNFKEQ. V gave up 0 bases and J gave up 6 bases, with 14 bases separating them. The CDR3 length is 15 residues.

This rearrangement joins TRBV29-1 to TRBJ1-1, with TRBD1 matching 8 bases. This CDR3 contains 15 residues. The V and J ends lost 0 bases and 5 bases, in that order; junction bases with no gene match: 8. Looked up from germline, CDR1 is SQVTM and CDR2 is ANQGSEA. CDR3 nucleotides: TGCAGCGTTGAAGATTCCTACAGGGGGAAAACTGAAGCTTTCTTT. Encoded protein: CSVEDSYRGKTEAFF.